Listed below are T cell receptor beta chains from one sample, sequenced in a study of cytomegalovirus exposure and HLA in healthy donors. The repertoire was sequenced with immunoSEQ multiplex PCR; TCRdb's copy has only in-frame clones and lacks some. This table has roughly 120,000 clones, 77% appearing once. The specimen sequenced was PBMCs. The source is a woman in her thirties or forties in good health and CMV-seropositive. CDR3s include the opening cysteine and the closing phenylalanine or tryptophan. Fields, in order: clone size, V gene, J gene, D gene, CDR3 DNA, CDR3 protein. The D gene is left open where the match is weak. Clone size is shown for a subset of rows, as once, few, many or a class of expanded clone.

NA	TRBV7-2	TRBJ2-7	TRBD2	TGTGCCAGCAGCTTCTCGAGCGGGGGTTTTACCACCTACGAGCAGTACTTC	CASSFSSGGFTTYEQYF
few	TRBV7-9	TRBJ1-5	NA	TGTGCCAGCAGCCTCGCGAGCAATCAGCCCCAGCATTTT	CASSLASNQPQHF
NA	TRBV4-1	TRBJ1-1	NA	TGCGCCAGCAGCCGGGTAGTTGCCGGGGGTGCCCAGGGAACTGAAGCTTTCTTT	CASSRVVAGGAQGTEAFF
NA	TRBV29-1	TRBJ2-5	NA	TGCAGCGTCCCAGGAGAGACCCAGTACTTC	CSVPGETQYF
NA	TRBV13	TRBJ1-2	NA	TGTGCCAGCAGCCGCCCTGTGGCAGGGGCCTCAGCTAACTATGGCTACACCTTC	CASSRPVAGASANYGYTF
NA	TRBV7-8	TRBJ2-4	TRBD2	TGTGCCAGCAGCCCACTAGCGGGAGCCAAAAACATTCAGTACTTC	CASSPLAGAKNIQYF
once	TRBV30	TRBJ2-3	TRBD2	TGTGCCTGGGCTAGCGGGAGCACAGATACGCAGTATTTT	CAWASGSTDTQYF
NA	TRBV2	TRBJ2-1	TRBD2	TGTGCCAGCAGTGGGACTAGCGGGATTTACAATGAGCAGTTCTTC	CASSGTSGIYNEQFF
NA	TRBV10-3	TRBJ1-1	TRBD1	TGTGCCATCAGTGAGCCGGGACAGGGGAGGACTGAAGCTTTCTTT	CAISEPGQGRTEAFF
NA	TRBV7-2	TRBJ2-3	NA	TGTGCCAGCAGCTTAGACGGCAGGGCTTTGGGAACAGATACGCAGTATTTT	CASSLDGRALGTDTQYF
few	TRBV19	TRBJ2-1	NA	TGTGCCAGTAGTAAAAGCAGGGTGGGTGAGCAGTTCTTC	CASSKSRVGEQFF
NA	TRBV9	TRBJ2-3	NA	TGTGCCAGCAGCGTAGCTTGGGCAGGGTTGGGAGATACGCAGTATTTT	CASSVAWAGLGDTQYF
NA	TRBV10-1	TRBJ1-1	NA	TGCGCCAGCAGTGATAGTAAGGGGGTAACTGAAGCTTTCTTT	CASSDSKGVTEAFF
NA	TRBV28	TRBJ2-7	TRBD1	TGTGCCAGCAGTTTATCGGGTGGACAGGGGCAGAACGAGCAGTACTTC	CASSLSGGQGQNEQYF
NA	TRBV5-4	TRBJ2-5	NA	TGTGCCAGCAGCCCGGGACAAGCCCAAGAGACCCAGTACTTC	CASSPGQAQETQYF
NA	TRBV9	TRBJ1-2	TRBD1	TGTGCCAGCAGCGTAGCTGGACAGGGGGGCCGGTATGGCTACACCTTC	CASSVAGQGGRYGYTF
few	TRBV4-1	TRBJ1-5	NA	TGCGCCAGCAGCCAAGGTCCAGGGGCTCGGCAGCCCCAGCATTTT	CASSQGPGARQPQHF
NA	TRBV5-4	TRBJ1-1	NA	TGTGCCAGCAGCTCCCGGGGGGCGAACACTGAAGCTTTCTTT	CASSSRGANTEAFF
NA	TRBV18	TRBJ1-1	NA	TGTGCCAGCTCAGCTGCACACCAGAACACTGAAGCTTTCTTT	CASSAAHQNTEAFF
few	TRBV2	TRBJ2-1	NA	TGTGCCAGCAGTGCTAGGAGGGGGCTAGAAAATGAGCAGTTCTTC	CASSARRGLENEQFF